This T cell receptor beta chain stems from a study of T cells in localized non-small cell lung cancer. Whole-study results and caveats: A median of around 60 clones ranked among the top 100 in tumor appeared in adjacent lung.

Sequencing used immunoSEQ multiplex PCR; TCRdb keeps in-frame clones, though not all of them. The table includes 25,000 to 35,000 clones, roughly 77% detected once. V was shortened by 0 bases and J by 10 bases, with 10 bases between the two germline ends. The CDR3 loop spans 14 amino acids. Germline V gene data show CDR1 as ENHRY and CDR2 as SYGVKD. In regard to this clone: Its antigen is currently unknown.

The sequencing here drew on peripheral blood, taken before any cancer treatment. The clonotype comes from a male donor aged 60 or older with stage III squamous cell lung carcinoma. The V gene is TRBV10-3, the J gene TRBJ1-6; D gene unclear. The CDR3 nucleotides read TGTGCCATCAGTGAGTCTCCGGGAGGGTCACCCCTCCACTTT. The encoded protein is CAISESPGGSPLHF.